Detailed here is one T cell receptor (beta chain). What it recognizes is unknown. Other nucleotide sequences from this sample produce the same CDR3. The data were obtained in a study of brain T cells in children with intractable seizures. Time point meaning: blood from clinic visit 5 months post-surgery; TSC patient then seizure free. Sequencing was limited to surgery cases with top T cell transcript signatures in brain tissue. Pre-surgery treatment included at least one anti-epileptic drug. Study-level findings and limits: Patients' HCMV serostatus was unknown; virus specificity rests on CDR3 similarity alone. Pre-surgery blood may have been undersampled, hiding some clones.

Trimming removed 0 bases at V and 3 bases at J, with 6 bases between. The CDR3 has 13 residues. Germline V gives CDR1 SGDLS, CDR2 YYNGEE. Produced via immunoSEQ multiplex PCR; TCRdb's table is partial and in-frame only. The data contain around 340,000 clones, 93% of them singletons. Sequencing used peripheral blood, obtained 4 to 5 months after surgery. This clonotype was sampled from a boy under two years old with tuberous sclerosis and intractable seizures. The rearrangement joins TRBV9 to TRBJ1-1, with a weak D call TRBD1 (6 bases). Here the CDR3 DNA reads TGTGCCAGCAGCGTAGACAGGGACACTGAAGCTTTCTTT. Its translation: CASSVDRDTEAFF.